This T cell receptor (beta chain) was captured in a study of blood T cell repertoires in COVID-19. Authors' processing steps: Scientists estimated how many nucleated cells there were by amplifying reference gene primers. Data came from immunoSEQ multiplex PCR; TCRdb stores just in-frame clones and leaves some out. V, J and clone size were drawn from that table, and D and trimming were deduced from the DNA. Of about 160,000 clones detected, around 90% appear once; the ten largest clones hold around 4.6%. The CDR3 is made up of 14 amino acids. Trimming cost V 4 bases and J 0 bases, with 9 bases left between them. In germline, CDR1 is MGHRA, CDR2 YSYEKL.

The TCR comes from an older woman with active or convalescent COVID-19. Sequencing was carried out using peripheral blood. The gene calls are TRBV4-1 and TRBJ1-1; D is unresolved. This CDR3 is CASSRQRVNTEAFF. The CDR3 DNA sequence: TGCGCCAGCAGCCGGCAGCGGGTGAACACTGAAGCTTTCTTT.